These 12 T cell receptor beta chains were sequenced from one sample in a study of blood T cell repertoires in COVID-19. Only in-frame clones appear in the TCRdb table, and some are missing; sequencing was by immunoSEQ multiplex PCR. The table shows some 73,000 clones, with approximately 86% occurring only once. Sequenced: peripheral blood. The receptor source for this set is a woman aged 55-69 years with acute or convalescent COVID-19.

The chain joins TRBV6-5 to TRBJ1-1, with 8 bases matching TRBD1. The CDR3 runs 13 residues. Germline CDR1 is MNHEY and CDR2 is SVGAGI. V was pared by 7 bases and J by 4 bases, with 5 bases of the junction left unmatched. DNA for the CDR3: TGTGCCAGCATTAGGACAGGGCTCACTGAAGCTTTCTTT. Protein product: CASIRTGLTEAFF.

The genes are TRBV2 and TRBJ1-4, with a possible D match to TRBD1 (5 bases). The CDR3 totals 15 residues. Germline CDR1 SNHLY, CDR2 FYNNEI. V lost 5 bases, J lost 5 bases, and 15 bases lay in between. CDR3 sequence: CASSSLTGRNEKLFF. In nucleotides, the CDR3 is TGTGCCAGCAGTAGCCTTACAGGCAGGAATGAAAAACTGTTTTTT. The whole variable domain, filled in from reference TRBV2 and TRBJ1-4, reads EPEVTQTPSHQVTQMGQEVILRCVPISNHLYFYWYRQILGQKVEFLVSFYNNEISEKSEIFDDQFSVERPDGSNFTLKIRSTKLEDSAMYFCASSSLTGRNEKLFFGSGTQLSVL.

The V call is TRBV6-4, the J call TRBJ1-1; 7 bases fit TRBD1. The CDR3 consists of 15 residues. Germline assignment: CDR1 MRHNA and CDR2 SNTAGT. The V gene end was trimmed by 3 bases and the J gene end by 4 bases; junction bases not matched to a gene: 8. The CDR3 sequence is CASSETGTDSTEAFF. In DNA form, the CDR3 reads TGTGCCAGCAGTGAAACAGGGACAGACAGCACTGAAGCTTTCTTT.

This clone is a singleton in its sample. For the CDR3, the DNA is TGTGCCAGCAGCCTCCAAACAGGGGCTGGCTACACCTTC. Its translation: CASSLQTGAGYTF. This chain connects TRBV3-1 (or the pseudogene TRBV3-2) to TRBJ1-2; 7 bases map to TRBD1. V shed 4 bases, J shed 7 bases, and the junction held 6 bases outside the gene matches. This CDR3 contains 13 residues. CDR1 is LGHDT and CDR2 is YNNKEL in the germline V gene (reference sequence).

The count of this clone is one. V gene TRBV5-8 combines with J gene TRBJ1-2; D is undetermined. This CDR3 contains 14 residues. Per the germline V gene, CDR1 is SGHTS and CDR2 is YDEGEE. V lost 4 bases and J lost 7, with 17 bases in between. The CDR3 here is CASSLVGLSGGYTF. CDR3 nucleotide sequence: TGTGCCAGCAGCCTGGTTGGGTTGAGCGGTGGCTACACCTTC.

This clone has a count of ten or more. This chain links TRBV29-1 with TRBJ2-4; D remains ambiguous. Trimming left V 4 bases short and J 3 bases short, with 7 bases between. The CDR3 is made up of 12 amino acids. Germline V gene lookup returns CDR1 SQVTM and CDR2 ANQGSEA. The CDR3 DNA reads as TGCAGCGTTGTAGTAGTCAAAAACATTCAGTACTTC. Encoded protein: CSVVVVKNIQYF.

The CDR3 bases are TGTGCCAGTAGTAACCGGGACTCTTATGAAAAACTGTTTTTT. Amino acids: CASSNRDSYEKLFF. The rearrangement links TRBV19 to TRBJ1-4; D is possibly TRBD1 (5 bases). V was pared by 4 bases and J by 6 bases, with 12 bases between. The germline V gene has CDR1 LNHDA and CDR2 SQIVND (reference sequence). The CDR3 loop spans 14 amino acids.

V usage is TRBV19 and J usage is TRBJ2-7, with D unclear. CDR1 LNHDA and CDR2 SQIVND come from the germline V gene (reference sequence). V lost 2 bases and J lost 2, with 7 bases in between. The CDR3 has 13 amino acids. The CDR3 protein is CASSITSAYEQYF. The CDR3 region has the DNA TGTGCCAGTAGTATAACCAGCGCCTACGAGCAGTACTTC.

This clone was observed a few times. The J gene is TRBJ1-5, the V gene TRBV3-1 (or the pseudogene TRBV3-2); D perhaps matches TRBD1 (6 bases). This CDR3 contains 14 residues. Germline loops: CDR1 LGHDT, CDR2 YNNKEL (reference sequence). V lost 5 bases and J lost 6, with 14 bases in between. The CDR3 sequence: CASSKQQGSQPQHF. The DNA for the CDR3 is TGTGCCAGCAGCAAACAACAGGGAAGTCAGCCCCAGCATTTT.

This chain connects TRBV7-8 to TRBJ2-3; possible D gene TRBD2, 5 bases. Between the trimmed V and J ends, which lost 1 base and 0 bases, there was a span of 14 bases. This CDR3 region has 17 residues. Germline V gene data show CDR1 as SGHVS and CDR2 as FQNEAQ. The CDR3 DNA follows: TGTGCCAGCAGCTTAGTCCCGACTACAAGAAGCACAGATACGCAGTATTTT. It specifies CASSLVPTTRSTDTQYF.

The CDR3 sequence: CASHNIIRGADTEAFF. The CDR3 DNA reads as TGTGCCAGCCATAACATCATACGGGGGGCGGACACTGAAGCTTTCTTT. The chain links TRBV7-9 to TRBJ1-1; TRBD1 is a possible D gene (6 bases). Trimming removed 8 bases at V and 3 bases at J, with 22 bases between. The germline V gene has CDR1 SEHNR and CDR2 FQNEAQ (reference sequence). The CDR3 runs to 16 residues.

The V gene is TRBV5-1, the J gene TRBJ2-7; possible D gene TRBD2, 7 bases. Germline V lookup: CDR1 SGHRS, CDR2 YFSETQ. This CDR3 comprises 15 residues. Trimming took 0 bases from V and 4 from J, leaving 14 bases between them. CDR3 amino acids: CASSLVGGGSYEQYF. Here the CDR3 DNA reads TGCGCCAGCAGCTTGGTTGGCGGGGGCTCATACGAGCAGTACTTC.